Listed here is a single TCR beta chain. What it recognizes is unknown. This entry is derived from a study of T cell responses to AZD1222 COVID-19 vaccine. General study findings and limits: Nearly half of the spike-specific TCRs reportedly recognize variant regions that carry no mutations.

Trimming took 3 bases from V and 7 from J; bases not matched to a gene: 8. The germline V gene encodes CDR1 LGHDT and CDR2 YNNKEL (reference sequence). This CDR3 comprises 16 residues. The protocol was immunoSEQ multiplex PCR, while the TCRdb copy is restricted to in-frame clones and leaves out a portion. The sample consists of 100,000 to 130,000 clones, about 86% of them appearing once. The chain couples TRBV3-1 (or the pseudogene TRBV3-2) to TRBJ1-6; 8 nucleotides match TRBD1. This clonotype originated in an adult in good health. This sample comprised peripheral blood, obtained on day 0 of AZD1222 vaccination. Here the CDR3 DNA reads TGTGCCAGCAGCCAGCAGGGGGCCGAAGTCAATTCACCCCTCCACTTT. This sequence encodes CASSQQGAEVNSPLHF.